This T cell receptor (beta chain) was identified during a study of blood T cell repertoires in COVID-19. For the study at large: T cells, B-cell-depleted T cells, or PBMCs provided the cDNA or gDNA that served as material.

The germline V gene encodes CDR1 MNHNY and CDR2 SVGAGI (reference sequence). The CDR3 sequence is 14 residues long. Trimming took 8 bases from V and 3 from J, leaving 14 bases between them. In the original processing: Amplification of reference gene primers was used by the study to estimate nucleated cell counts. Profiling relied on immunoSEQ multiplex PCR, and the TCRdb table lists in-frame clones only, not all of them. V and J calls and clone size follow that table, whereas D and trimming were derived from the DNA. Altogether 110,000 to 150,000 clones are present, under 85% being singletons, with the ten largest covering over 6.5%.

The V and J genes are TRBV6-6 and TRBJ1-5; weak D call: TRBD1 (5 bases). This receptor was taken from a man aged 45-65 years with active or convalescent COVID-19. Sequenced sample: peripheral blood. The CDR3 here is CASSAGGDNQPQHF. CDR3 bases: TGTGCCAGCTCAGCGGGAGGGGACAATCAGCCCCAGCATTTT.